This TCR beta chain was captured by sequencing in a study of blood T cell repertoires in COVID-19. About the research overall: Samples taken during acute and convalescent COVID-19 were collected in the United States, Italy and Spain.

The repertoire was sequenced with immunoSEQ multiplex PCR; TCRdb's copy has only in-frame clones and lacks some. Of 70,000 to 85,000 clones in the sample, 70% to 90% were seen once. CDR3 length: 14 amino acids. Germline loops: CDR1 LNHDA, CDR2 SQIVND (reference sequence). The ends lost 1 base at V and 5 bases at J; junction bases unmatched: 1. The sequencing sample was made of peripheral blood. This chain connects TRBV19 to TRBJ2-2; 7 nucleotides match TRBD2. The clonotype originates from a woman aged 80 or older in a cohort sampled during active or convalescent COVID-19. The CDR3 region is CASSIGGGTGELFF. The CDR3 nucleotides are TGTGCCAGTAGTATAGGGGGGGGAACCGGGGAGCTGTTTTTT.